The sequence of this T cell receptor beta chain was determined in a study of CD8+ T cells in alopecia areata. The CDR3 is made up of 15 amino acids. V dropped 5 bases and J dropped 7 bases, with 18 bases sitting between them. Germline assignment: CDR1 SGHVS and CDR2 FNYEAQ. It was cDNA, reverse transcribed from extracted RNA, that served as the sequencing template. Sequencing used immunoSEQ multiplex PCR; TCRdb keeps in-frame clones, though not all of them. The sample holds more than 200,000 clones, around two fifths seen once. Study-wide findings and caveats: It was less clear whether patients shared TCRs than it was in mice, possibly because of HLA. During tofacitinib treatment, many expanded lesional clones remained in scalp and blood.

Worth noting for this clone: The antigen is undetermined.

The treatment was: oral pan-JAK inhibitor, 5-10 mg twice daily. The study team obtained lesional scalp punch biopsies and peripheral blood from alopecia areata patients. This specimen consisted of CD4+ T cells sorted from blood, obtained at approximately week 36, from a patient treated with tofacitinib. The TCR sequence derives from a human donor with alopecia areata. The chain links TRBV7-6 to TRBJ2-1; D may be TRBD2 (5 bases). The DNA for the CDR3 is TGTGCCAGCAGCCTTGGGCAACAAACGGGGAATGAGCAGTTCTTC. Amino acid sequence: CASSLGQQTGNEQFF.